This entry describes one T cell receptor beta chain. This could be a read error, since a much larger clone is one nucleotide away. Because it lacks the conserved phenylalanine or tryptophan at the end, this CDR3 is likely a read error. The CDR3 totals 16 residues. The V gene's germline CDR1 is SGHNT and CDR2 YYREEE (reference sequence). The germline V and J ends were trimmed by 2 bases and 6 bases, with 17 bases remaining between them. The record originates from a study of metastatic and nonmetastatic thyroid tumors. Whole-study context: It was across blood and tumor or nodule tissue from malignant and benign thyroid patients that repertoires were compared.

TCRdb reprocessed the PCR reads using MiXCR. The data contain tens of thousands of clones, approximately 18% of them singletons. No patient had received any treatment before thyroid surgery. The chain combines TRBV5-4 with TRBJ2-2, with TRBD1 as a possible D gene (6 bases). Sample: blood. This receptor was identified in a male donor with papillary thyroid cancer or a benign thyroid nodule (not recorded which). Some clones in this sample may be carry-over from other donors' samples. In DNA form, the CDR3 reads TGTGCCAGCAGCTTCGGTGGCAGGGGTGGGGCCGGGGAGCTGTTTTCT. Protein: CASSFGGRGGAGELFS.